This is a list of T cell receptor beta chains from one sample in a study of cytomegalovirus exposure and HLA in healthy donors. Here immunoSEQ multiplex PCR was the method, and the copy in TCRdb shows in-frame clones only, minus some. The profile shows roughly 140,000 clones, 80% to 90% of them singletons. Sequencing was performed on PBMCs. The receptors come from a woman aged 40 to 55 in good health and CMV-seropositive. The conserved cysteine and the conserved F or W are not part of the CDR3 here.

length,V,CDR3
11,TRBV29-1,SVETSTSYEQY
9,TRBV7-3,ASSSGTSWF
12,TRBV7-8,ASSSGGPYNEQF
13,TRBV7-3,ASSQTGGGTDTQY
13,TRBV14,ASSPGGQGNSPLH
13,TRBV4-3,ASSQDQGVVAEQY
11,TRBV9,ASSVTGNNEQF
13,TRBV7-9,SSSYNRGSNQPQH
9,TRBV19,ASIRRGEAF
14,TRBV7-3,ASSAGGPGGANVLT
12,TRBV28,ASSRDRRGTEAF